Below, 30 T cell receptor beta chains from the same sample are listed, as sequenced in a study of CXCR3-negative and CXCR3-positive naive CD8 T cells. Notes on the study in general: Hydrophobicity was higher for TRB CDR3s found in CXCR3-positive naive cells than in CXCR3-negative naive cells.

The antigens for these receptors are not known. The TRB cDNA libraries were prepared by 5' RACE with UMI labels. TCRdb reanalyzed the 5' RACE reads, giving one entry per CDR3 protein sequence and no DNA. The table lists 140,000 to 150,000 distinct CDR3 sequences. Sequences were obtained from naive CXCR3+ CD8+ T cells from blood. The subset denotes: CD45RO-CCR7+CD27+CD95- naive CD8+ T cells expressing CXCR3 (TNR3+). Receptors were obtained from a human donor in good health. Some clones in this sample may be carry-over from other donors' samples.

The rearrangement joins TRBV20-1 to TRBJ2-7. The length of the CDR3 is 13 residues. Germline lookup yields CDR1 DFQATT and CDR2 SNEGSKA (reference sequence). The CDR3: CSATKGSNYEQYF.

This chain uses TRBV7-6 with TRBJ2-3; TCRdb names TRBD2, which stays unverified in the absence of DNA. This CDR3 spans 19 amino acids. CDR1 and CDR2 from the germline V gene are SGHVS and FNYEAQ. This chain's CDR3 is CASSFPTSGGTLLTDTQYF.

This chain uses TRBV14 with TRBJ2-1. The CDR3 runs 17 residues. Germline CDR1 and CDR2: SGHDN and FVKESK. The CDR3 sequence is CASSQDGWQVPNNEQFF.

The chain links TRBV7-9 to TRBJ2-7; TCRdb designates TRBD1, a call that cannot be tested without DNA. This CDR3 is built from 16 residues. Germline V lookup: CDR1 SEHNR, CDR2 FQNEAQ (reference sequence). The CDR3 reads CASSLVPGHPSLEQYF.

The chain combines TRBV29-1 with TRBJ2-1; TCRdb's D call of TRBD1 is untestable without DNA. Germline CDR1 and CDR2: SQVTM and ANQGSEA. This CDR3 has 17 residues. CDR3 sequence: CSVVIGFGAGEYNEQFF.

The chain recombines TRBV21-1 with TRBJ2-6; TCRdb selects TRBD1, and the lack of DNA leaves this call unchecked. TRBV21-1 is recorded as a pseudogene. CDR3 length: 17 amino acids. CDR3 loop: CASSRGQPLSGANVPTF.

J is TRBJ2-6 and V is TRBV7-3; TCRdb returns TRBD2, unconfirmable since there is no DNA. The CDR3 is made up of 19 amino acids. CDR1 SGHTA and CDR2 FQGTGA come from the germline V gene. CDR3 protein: CASSLKALAEISGANVLTF.

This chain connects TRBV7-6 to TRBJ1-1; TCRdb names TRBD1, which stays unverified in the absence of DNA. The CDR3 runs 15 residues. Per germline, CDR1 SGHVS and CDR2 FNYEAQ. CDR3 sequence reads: CASSPRRGTNTEAFF.

The CDR3: CASSQEDRSSYEQYF. The chain employs TRBV4-1 and TRBJ2-7. Per the germline V gene, CDR1 is MGHRA and CDR2 is YSYEKL. This CDR3 has 15 amino acids.

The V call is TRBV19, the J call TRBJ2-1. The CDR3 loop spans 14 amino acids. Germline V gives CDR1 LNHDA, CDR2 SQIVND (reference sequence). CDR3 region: CASSIYSSHNEQFF.

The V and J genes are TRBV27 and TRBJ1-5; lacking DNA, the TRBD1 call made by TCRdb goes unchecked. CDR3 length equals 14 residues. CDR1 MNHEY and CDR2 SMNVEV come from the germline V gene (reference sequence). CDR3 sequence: CASRPGQLNQPQHF.

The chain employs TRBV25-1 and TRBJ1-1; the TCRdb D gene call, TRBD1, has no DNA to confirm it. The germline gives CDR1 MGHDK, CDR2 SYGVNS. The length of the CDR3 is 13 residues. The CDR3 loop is CASSEGPGTEAFF. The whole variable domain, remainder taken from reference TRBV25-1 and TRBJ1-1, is EADIYQTPRYLVIGTGKKITLECSQTMGHDKMYWYQQDPGMELHLIHYSYGVNSTEKGDLSSESTVSRIRTEHFPLTLESARPSHTSQYLCASSEGPGTEAFFGQGTRLTVV.

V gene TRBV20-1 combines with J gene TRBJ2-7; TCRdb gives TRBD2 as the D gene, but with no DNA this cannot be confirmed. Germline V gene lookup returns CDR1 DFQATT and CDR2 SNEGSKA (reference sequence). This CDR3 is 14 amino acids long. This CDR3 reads CSARSGGSSYEQYF.

The CDR3 sequence is CASSLEGAYEQYF. The gene calls are TRBV11-2 and TRBJ2-7; there is no DNA to check the TCRdb D call of TRBD1. CDR1 SGHAT and CDR2 FQNNGV come from the germline V gene. The CDR3 sequence is 13 residues long.

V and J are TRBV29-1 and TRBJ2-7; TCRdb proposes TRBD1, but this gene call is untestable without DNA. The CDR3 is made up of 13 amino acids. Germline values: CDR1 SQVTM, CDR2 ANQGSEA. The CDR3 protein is CSVEGGNSYEQYF.

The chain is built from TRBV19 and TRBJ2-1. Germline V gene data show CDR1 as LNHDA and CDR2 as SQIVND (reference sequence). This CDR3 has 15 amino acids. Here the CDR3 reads CASRVLSSSYNEQFF.

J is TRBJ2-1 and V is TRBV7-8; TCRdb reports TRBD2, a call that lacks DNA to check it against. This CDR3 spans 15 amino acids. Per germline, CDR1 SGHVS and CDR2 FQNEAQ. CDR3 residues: CASSQTSLVLYEQFF. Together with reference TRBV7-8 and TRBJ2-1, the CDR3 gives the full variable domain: GAGVSQSPRYKVAKRGQDVALRCDPISGHVSLFWYQQALGQGPEFLTYFQNEAQLDKSGLPSDRFFAERPEGSVSTLKIQRTQQEDSAVYLCASSQTSLVLYEQFFGPGTRLTVL.

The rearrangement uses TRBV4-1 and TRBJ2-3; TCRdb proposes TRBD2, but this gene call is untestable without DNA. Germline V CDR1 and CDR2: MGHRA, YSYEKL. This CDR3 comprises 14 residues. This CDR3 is CASSPKGPREAQYF.

CDR3 in amino acids: CASSIEHHQETQYF. J is TRBJ2-5 and V is TRBV5-1. This CDR3 comprises 14 residues. Germline CDR1 is SGHRS and CDR2 is YFSETQ.

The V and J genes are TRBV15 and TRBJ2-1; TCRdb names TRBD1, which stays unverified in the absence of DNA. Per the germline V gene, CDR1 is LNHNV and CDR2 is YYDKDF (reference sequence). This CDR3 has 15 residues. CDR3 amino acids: CATSRARGPYNEQFF.

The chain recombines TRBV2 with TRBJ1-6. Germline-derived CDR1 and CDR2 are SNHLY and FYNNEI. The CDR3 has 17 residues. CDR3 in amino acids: CASSIEEPPNYNSPLHF.

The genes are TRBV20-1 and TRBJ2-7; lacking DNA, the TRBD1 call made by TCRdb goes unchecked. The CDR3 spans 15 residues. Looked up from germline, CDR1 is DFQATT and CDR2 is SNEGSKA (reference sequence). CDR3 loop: CSARDPGTYSYEQYF.

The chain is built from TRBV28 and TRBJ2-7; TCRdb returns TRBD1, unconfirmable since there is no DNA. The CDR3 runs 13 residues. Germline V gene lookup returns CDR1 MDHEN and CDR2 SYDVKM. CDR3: CASSDRVRHEQYF.

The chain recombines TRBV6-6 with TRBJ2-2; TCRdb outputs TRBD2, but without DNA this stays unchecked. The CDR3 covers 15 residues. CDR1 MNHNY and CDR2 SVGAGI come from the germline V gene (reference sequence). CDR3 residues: CASRRTSGRTGELFF.

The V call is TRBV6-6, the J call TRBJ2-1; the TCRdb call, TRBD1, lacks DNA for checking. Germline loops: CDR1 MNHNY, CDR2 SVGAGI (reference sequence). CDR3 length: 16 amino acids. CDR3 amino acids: CARTKQGALASNEQFF.

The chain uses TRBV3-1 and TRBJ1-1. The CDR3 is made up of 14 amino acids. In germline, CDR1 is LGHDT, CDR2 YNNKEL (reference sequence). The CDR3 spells CASSLEAENTEAFF.

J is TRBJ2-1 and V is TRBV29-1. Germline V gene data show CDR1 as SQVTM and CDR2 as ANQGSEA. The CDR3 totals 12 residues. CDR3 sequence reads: CSVELASNEQFF.

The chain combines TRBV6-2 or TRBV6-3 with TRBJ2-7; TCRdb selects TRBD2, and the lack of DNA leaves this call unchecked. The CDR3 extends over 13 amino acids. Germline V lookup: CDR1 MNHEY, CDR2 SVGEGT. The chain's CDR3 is CASTGTTTYEQYF.

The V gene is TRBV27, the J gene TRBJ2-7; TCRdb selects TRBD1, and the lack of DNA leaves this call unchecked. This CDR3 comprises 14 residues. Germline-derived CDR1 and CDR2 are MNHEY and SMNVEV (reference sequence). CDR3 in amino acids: CASSTATGVHEQYF.

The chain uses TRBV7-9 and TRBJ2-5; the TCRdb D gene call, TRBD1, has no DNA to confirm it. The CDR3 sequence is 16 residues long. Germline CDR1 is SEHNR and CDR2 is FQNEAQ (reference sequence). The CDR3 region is CASSLGTGEVGETKYF.